The sample holds a few counts of the clone carrying this T cell receptor (beta chain). As yet, its antigen is unknown. Here immunoSEQ multiplex PCR was the method, and the copy in TCRdb shows in-frame clones only, minus some. The repertoire holds about 19,000 clones, with around 87% as singletons. Busulfan-fludarabine conditioning, marrow transplant, and cyclophosphamide on days +3 and +4 were administered. Between the trimmed V and J ends, which lost 5 bases and 3 bases, there was a span of 7 bases. CDR1 and CDR2 (germline): LNHDA, SQIVND (reference sequence). The CDR3 contains 13 residues. The data belong to a study of T cells after posttransplantation cyclophosphamide. Study findings and constraints: TRB clonality was highly associated with recipient CMV seropositivity and reactivation.

This receptor was obtained from a female patient aged 40-50 years who received an allogeneic stem cell transplant from a related donor, was CMV-positive, and had no GVHD. Some T cells may be the graft donor's. The material sequenced was PBMCs, taken after allogeneic stem cell transplant with posttransplant cyclophosphamide. The chain uses TRBV19 and TRBJ1-4; D remains unclear. The CDR3 reads CASSEEANEKLFF. CDR3 sequence (DNA): TGTGCCAGTAGTGAGGAAGCTAATGAAAAACTGTTTTTT.